The 24 T cell receptor beta chains in this list originate from one sample, sequenced in a study of blood T cell repertoires in COVID-19. Sequencing was performed with immunoSEQ multiplex PCR; in TCRdb, only in-frame clones are kept and a portion is missing. The table records 150,000 to 200,000 clones, 85% to 90% of them present only once. Sequencing input: peripheral blood. The receptors originated from a woman in her seventies with COVID-19, enrolled during active disease.

This clone was seen a few times. The V and J genes are TRBV11-2 and TRBJ2-2; 8 nucleotides match TRBD2. V dropped 5 bases and J dropped 6; count of bases not matched to a gene: 2. This CDR3 region has 13 residues. Germline lookup yields CDR1 SGHAT and CDR2 FQNNGV. The CDR3 loop is CASSPGRAGELFF. CDR3 coding DNA: TGTGCCAGCAGCCCCGGGAGGGCCGGGGAGCTGTTTTTT.

The genes are TRBV6-5 and TRBJ2-7, with 11 positions matching TRBD1. CDR3 length: 15 amino acids. Germline values: CDR1 MNHEY, CDR2 SVGAGI. With 6 bases clipped from V and 5 bases from J, the junction kept 9 bases outside the gene matches. As DNA, the CDR3 is TGTGCCAGCAGCTACCGGGACAGGGGGTTCGACGAGCAGTACTTC. Translating gives CASSYRDRGFDEQYF.

V usage is TRBV6-1 and J usage is TRBJ2-7, with TRBD2 matching over 11 bases. Germline CDR1 reads MNHNS; CDR2 reads SASEGT. Losses at the gene ends were 0 bases for V and 0 bases for J; bases not matched to a gene: 4. This CDR3 spans 17 amino acids. The CDR3 region is CASSEAIGLAGSYEQYF. CDR3 DNA: TGTGCCAGCAGTGAAGCGATAGGACTAGCGGGCTCCTACGAGCAGTACTTC.

This clone was picked up a small number of times. Here the CDR3 DNA reads TGCGCCAGCTCGTGGACGGGACAAACCTACGAGCAGTACTTC. Translated: CASSWTGQTYEQYF. The chain couples TRBV5-1 to TRBJ2-7, with D tentatively TRBD1 (6 bases). CDR1 is SGHRS and CDR2 is YFSETQ in the germline V gene. This CDR3 has 14 residues. V lost 7 bases to trimming and J lost 2 bases, with 16 bases between them.

V usage is TRBV14 and J usage is TRBJ2-7; 9 bases are shared with TRBD1. The CDR3 totals 16 residues. Germline trimming cut 0 bases from V and 3 bases from J; bases unmatched to any gene: 6. Germline V gene data show CDR1 as SGHDN and CDR2 as FVKESK. The DNA of the CDR3 is TGTGCCAGCAGCCAAGATTTCGGGACAGGGTTCTACGAGCAGTACTTC. Amino acids: CASSQDFGTGFYEQYF.

This clone showed up just once. Distinct nucleotide sequences in the sample also encode this CDR3. This chain joins TRBV5-1 and TRBJ2-1; 9 nucleotides match TRBD2. CDR1 is SGHRS and CDR2 is YFSETQ in the germline V gene. CDR3 size: 15 residues. The V segment lost 4 bases and the J segment 4 bases; nucleotides outside the gene matches: 6. DNA of the CDR3: TGCGCCAGCAGCCTGGACCTAGCGGGGTACAATGAGCAGTTCTTC. It encodes CASSLDLAGYNEQFF.

V and J are TRBV5-1 and TRBJ2-2; D might be TRBD2 (5 bases). With 5 bases removed from V and 6 bases from J, the gap between germline ends came to 17 bases. This CDR3 is built from 15 residues. CDR1 is SGHRS and CDR2 is YFSETQ in the germline V gene. The CDR3 nucleotides read TGCGCCAGCAGGCCGGGGTTCTACAATGCCGGGGAGCTGTTTTTT. It specifies CASRPGFYNAGELFF.

The chain employs TRBV18 and TRBJ2-5, with unresolved D. This CDR3 is built from 15 residues. Between the trimmed V and J ends, which lost 6 bases and 1 base, there was a span of 15 bases. Germline CDR1 and CDR2: KGHSH and LQKENI. CDR3 DNA: TGTGCCAGCTCCCCCCTGCCCCAGCGCCAAGAGACCCAGTACTTC. This encodes CASSPLPQRQETQYF.

The rearrangement joins TRBV19 to TRBJ2-7, with 11 bases aligning to TRBD1. The CDR3 contains 15 residues. CDR1 and CDR2 from the germline V gene are LNHDA and SQIVND (reference sequence). After removal of 6 bases from V and 5 bases from J, the junction contained 9 bases not matched to a gene. CDR3 sequence: CASSLTRDRGDEQYF. The DNA of the CDR3 is TGTGCCAGTAGCCTAACCCGGGACAGGGGGGACGAGCAGTACTTC.

The chain carries TRBV28 and TRBJ2-5; 7 bases fit TRBD1. CDR3 length: 14 amino acids. The trim removed 5 bases at V and 2 bases at J, leaving 5 bases unmatched. Germline V lookup: CDR1 MDHEN, CDR2 SYDVKM. The CDR3 sequence is CASSQPGQQETQYF. The CDR3 DNA reads TGTGCCAGCAGTCAACCGGGACAGCAAGAGACCCAGTACTTC. Complete variable domain (other parts from reference TRBV28 and TRBJ2-5): DVKVTQSSRYLVKRTGEKVFLECVQDMDHENMFWYRQDPGLGLRLIYFSYDVKMKEKGDIPEGYSVSREKKERFSLILESASTNQTSMYLCASSQPGQQETQYFGPGTRLLVL.

The rearrangement joins TRBV5-1 to TRBJ2-2, with D perhaps matching TRBD1 (6 bases). Germline CDR1 is SGHRS and CDR2 is YFSETQ. Trimming cost V 5 bases and J 2 bases, with 13 bases left between them. The CDR3 loop spans 15 amino acids. CDR3 amino acids: CASRGTGLNTGELFF. For the CDR3, the DNA is TGCGCCAGCAGAGGAACAGGGCTTAACACCGGGGAGCTGTTTTTT.

The rearrangement uses TRBV5-1 and TRBJ1-1; weak D call: TRBD1 (5 bases). V gave up 3 bases and J gave up 0 bases, with 18 bases separating them. Per germline, CDR1 SGHRS and CDR2 YFSETQ. This CDR3 comprises 17 residues. The CDR3 protein is CASSWHMSGRMNTEAFF. The CDR3 nucleotides are TGCGCCAGCAGCTGGCACATGTCAGGGAGGATGAACACTGAAGCTTTCTTT.

This chain uses TRBV28 with TRBJ1-2; 8 bases agree with TRBD1. V was clipped by 1 base and J by 5 bases; unmatched bases: 9. Germline V CDR1 and CDR2: MDHEN, SYDVKM. The CDR3 has 16 amino acids. The CDR3 is CASSLLGSGGNYGYTF. The DNA for the CDR3 is TGTGCCAGCAGTTTATTGGGATCAGGGGGCAATTATGGCTACACCTTC.

This clone was observed a single time. The rearrangement joins TRBV4-1 to TRBJ1-5; 7 nucleotides line up with TRBD1. The ends lost 4 bases at V and 1 base at J; junction bases unmatched: 7. Germline V gives CDR1 MGHRA, CDR2 YSYEKL. CDR3 length equals 16 residues. CDR3 DNA: TGCGCCAGCAGCCGACAGACAGGGCGAAGCAATCAGCCCCAGCATTTT. The encoded protein is CASSRQTGRSNQPQHF.

The gene calls are TRBV18 and TRBJ1-1; 9 bases fit TRBD1. V gave up 3 bases and J gave up 1 base; unmatched junction bases: 3. CDR1 and CDR2 from the germline V gene are KGHSH and LQKENI. The CDR3 sequence is 15 residues long. DNA of the CDR3: TGTGCCAGCTCACCCACAGGGGGCCCGAACACTGAAGCTTTCTTT. It is translated as CASSPTGGPNTEAFF. The variable domain in full, with the rest retrieved from reference TRBV18 and TRBJ1-1, is NAGVMQNPRHLVRRRGQEARLRCSPMKGHSHVYWYRQLPEEGLKFMVYLQKENIIDESGMPKERFSAEFPKEGPSILRIQQVVRGDSAAYFCASSPTGGPNTEAFFGQGTRLTVV.

The CDR3 DNA reads TGTGCCAGCAGCCAACTTAGAGCCTCCACAGATACGCAGTATTTT. Its protein is CASSQLRASTDTQYF. The chain carries TRBV14 and TRBJ2-3; D not certain. Trimming cost V 2 bases and J 2 bases, with 11 bases left between them. CDR1 is SGHDN, CDR2 FVKESK, per germline. This CDR3 is built from 15 residues.

This sequence joins TRBV28 and TRBJ2-5; tentatively, D is TRBD1 (5 bases). The CDR3 sequence is 13 residues long. Germline assignment: CDR1 MDHEN and CDR2 SYDVKM. V lost 6 bases to trimming and J lost 5 bases, with 13 bases between them. In nucleotides, the CDR3 is TGTGCCAGCAGCACCAGGGTAGGGGAGACCCAGTACTTC. It yields the protein CASSTRVGETQYF.

This chain joins TRBV4-1 and TRBJ2-7, with 9 positions matching TRBD2. Germline CDR1 and CDR2: MGHRA and YSYEKL. There are 16 residues in the CDR3. J was trimmed by 0 bases and V by 4 bases; bases with no gene match: 7. DNA for the CDR3: TGCGCCAGCAGCCGGGGACTAGCTGAATCCTCCTACGAGCAGTACTTC. It is translated as CASSRGLAESSYEQYF.

The rearrangement uses TRBV30 and TRBJ1-5; D gene unclear. Germline V CDR1 and CDR2: GTSNPN, SVGIG (reference sequence). The ends were cut back, 5 bases at V and 2 bases at J, with 13 bases in the middle. The CDR3 loop spans 14 amino acids. The CDR3 bases are TGTGCCTGGGGGAGGCAGGAGGGCAATCAGCCCCAGCATTTT. Its protein product is CAWGRQEGNQPQHF.

The chain has TRBV11-2 and TRBJ2-1, with 8 bases aligning to TRBD1. Losses at the gene ends were 5 bases for V and 7 bases for J; bases not matched to a gene: 10. The CDR3 runs to 15 residues. The germline gives CDR1 SGHAT, CDR2 FQNNGV. The CDR3 spells CASSARDRGVNEQFF. CDR3 nucleotide sequence: TGTGCCAGCAGCGCGCGCGACAGGGGAGTGAATGAGCAGTTCTTC.

The chain uses TRBV13 and TRBJ1-2; 7 bases agree with TRBD1. Germline V gene sequence: CDR1 PRHDT, CDR2 FYEKMQ (reference sequence). The V and J ends lost 4 bases and 1 base, in that order; junction bases with no gene match: 18. The length of the CDR3 is 19 residues. The CDR3 sequence is CASSSQYADRTSINYGYTF. CDR3 bases: TGTGCCAGCAGCTCCCAATACGCGGACAGGACCTCAATTAACTATGGCTACACCTTC.

The genes are TRBV12-5 and TRBJ2-1, with 8 bases that match TRBD2. The trim removed 5 bases at V and 6 bases at J, leaving 6 bases unmatched. The CDR3 contains 14 residues. Per germline, CDR1 LGHNT and CDR2 FRNRAP. The CDR3, as DNA: TGTGCTAGTGGTCCGGGACTAGATGTCAATGAGCAGTTCTTC. Amino acid sequence: CASGPGLDVNEQFF.

V and J are TRBV4-2 and TRBJ1-1; a weak D match, TRBD1 (6 bases). The CDR3 is made up of 15 amino acids. Germline assignment: CDR1 LGHNA and CDR2 YNFKEQ. V lost 4 bases, J lost 0 bases, and 12 bases lay in between. Written as DNA, the CDR3 is TGTGCCAGCAGCCTTGAACAGGGCCTGAACACTGAAGCTTTCTTT. It encodes CASSLEQGLNTEAFF.

This clone was seen just once. The chain combines TRBV25-1 with TRBJ2-6, with D maybe TRBD1 (7 bases). CDR1 is MGHDK and CDR2 is SYGVNS in the germline V gene. This CDR3 spans 16 amino acids. Deletions cut 7 bases from V and 2 bases from J, with 15 bases between. The CDR3 nucleotides are TGTGCCAGCATCGCAGGAGGGGGCCCTGGGGCCAACGTCCTGACTTTC. This encodes CASIAGGGPGANVLTF.